This T cell receptor beta chain was captured by sequencing in a study of cytomegalovirus exposure and HLA in healthy donors. Study-wide findings and caveats: Investigators reported 150 to 200 TCR beta chains as tied to cytomegalovirus. Confirmation in vitro established that a few CMV-associated chains were specific for CMV antigens. First-cohort TCR clusters tended to co-occur in the 120 or so validation repertoires, a later analysis found.

Per the germline V gene, CDR1 is SGHDT and CDR2 is YYEEEE. The CDR3 has 14 amino acids. V was clipped by 2 bases and J by 3 bases, with 12 bases between them. The donors formed part of the roughly 120-subject validation cohort, distinct from the approximately 630-subject first cohort. Generated by immunoSEQ multiplex PCR, the TCRdb table keeps only in-frame clones and is missing some. The sample shows around 56,000 clones, roughly 89% of them seen only once. About this clone itself: Its antigen is unidentified.

The source is a woman under 30 in good health and CMV-seronegative. Sequences were obtained from PBMCs. V and J are TRBV5-6 and TRBJ2-7, with D possibly TRBD1 on 5 matching bases. DNA for the CDR3: TGTGCCAGCAGCTTAGACAGCCTCATCTACGAGCAGTACTTC. It translates to CASSLDSLIYEQYF.